In its sample, the clone carrying this T cell receptor beta chain was seen many times. No antigen is known for it. This sample was taken from a study of T-cell memory formation after mild COVID-19. Study information: TCR clustering was largely donor specific.

Study results and limitations: Clones that got smaller from day 15 to 85 had even CD4/CD8, while clones growing later tipped toward CD4+.

Via MiXCR, TCRdb re-called the 5' RACE reads, giving one row per CDR3 protein. The repertoire holds a few hundred thousand distinct CDR3 sequences, with 7.5% to 9.5% as singletons. This TCR was recovered from a man between 18 and 35 years old who had mild COVID-19 (a few samples of this study predate the infection). Cell type and time point are not known. The sequencing sample was made of PBMCs or a T cell subset sorted from them (not recorded which).

The CDR3 sequence is CASSDRGHTGELFF. The DNA of the CDR3 is TGTGCCAGCAGTGACAGGGGGCACACCGGGGAGCTGTTTTTT. J is TRBJ2-2 and V is TRBV25-1, with 8 bases that match TRBD1. CDR1 is MGHDK and CDR2 is SYGVNS in the germline V gene. The CDR3 totals 14 residues. V lost 3 bases and J lost 3; bases outside the gene matches: 0.